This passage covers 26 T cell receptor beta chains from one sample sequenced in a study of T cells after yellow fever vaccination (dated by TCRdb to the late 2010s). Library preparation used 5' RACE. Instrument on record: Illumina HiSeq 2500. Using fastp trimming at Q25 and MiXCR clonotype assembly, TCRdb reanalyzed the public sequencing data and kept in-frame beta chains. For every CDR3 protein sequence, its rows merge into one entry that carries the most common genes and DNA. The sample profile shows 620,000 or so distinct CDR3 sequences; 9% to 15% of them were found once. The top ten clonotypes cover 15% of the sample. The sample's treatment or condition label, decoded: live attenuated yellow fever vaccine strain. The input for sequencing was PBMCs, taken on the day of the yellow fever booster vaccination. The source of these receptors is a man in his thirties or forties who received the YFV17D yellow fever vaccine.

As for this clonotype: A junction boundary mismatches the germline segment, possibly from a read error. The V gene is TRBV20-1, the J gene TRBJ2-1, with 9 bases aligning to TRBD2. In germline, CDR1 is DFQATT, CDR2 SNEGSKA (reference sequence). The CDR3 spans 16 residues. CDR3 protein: CCARDQGGRGVNEQFF. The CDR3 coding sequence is TGCTGTGCTAGAGATCAGGGCGGGAGGGGGGTCAATGAGCAGTTCTTC.

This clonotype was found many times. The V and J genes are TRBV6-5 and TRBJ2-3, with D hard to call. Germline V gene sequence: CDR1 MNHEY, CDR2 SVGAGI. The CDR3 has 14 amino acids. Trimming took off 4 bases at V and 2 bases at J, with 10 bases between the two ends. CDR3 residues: CASSLSRSTDTQYF. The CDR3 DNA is TGTGCCAGCAGTTTATCCAGGTCCACAGATACGCAGTATTTT.

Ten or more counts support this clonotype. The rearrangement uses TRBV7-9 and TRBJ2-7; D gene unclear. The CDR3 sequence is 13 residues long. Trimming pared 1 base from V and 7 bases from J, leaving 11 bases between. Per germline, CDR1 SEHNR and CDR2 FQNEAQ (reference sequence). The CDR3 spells CASSLGALGEQYF. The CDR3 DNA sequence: TGTGCCAGCAGCTTAGGGGCCCTCGGAGAGCAGTACTTC.

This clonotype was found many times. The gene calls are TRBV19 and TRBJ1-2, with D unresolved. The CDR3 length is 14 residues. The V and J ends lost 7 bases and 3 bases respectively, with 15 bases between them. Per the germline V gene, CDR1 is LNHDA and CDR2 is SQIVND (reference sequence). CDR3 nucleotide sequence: TGTGCCAGTACCTTTGGCGGCGGGGACTATGGCTACACCTTC. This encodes CASTFGGGDYGYTF.

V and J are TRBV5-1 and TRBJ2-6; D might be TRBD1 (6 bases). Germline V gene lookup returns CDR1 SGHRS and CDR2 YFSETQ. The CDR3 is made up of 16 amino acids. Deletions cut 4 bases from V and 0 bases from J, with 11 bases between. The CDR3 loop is CASSQMDSSGANVLTF. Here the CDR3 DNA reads TGCGCCAGCAGCCAGATGGACAGCTCTGGGGCCAACGTCCTGACTTTC.

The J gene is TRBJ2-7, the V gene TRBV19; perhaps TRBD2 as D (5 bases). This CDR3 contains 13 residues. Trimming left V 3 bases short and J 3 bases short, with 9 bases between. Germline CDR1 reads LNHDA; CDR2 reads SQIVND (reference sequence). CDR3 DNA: TGTGCCAGTAGTATGGGCGGAGGCTACGAGCAGTACTTC. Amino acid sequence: CASSMGGGYEQYF.

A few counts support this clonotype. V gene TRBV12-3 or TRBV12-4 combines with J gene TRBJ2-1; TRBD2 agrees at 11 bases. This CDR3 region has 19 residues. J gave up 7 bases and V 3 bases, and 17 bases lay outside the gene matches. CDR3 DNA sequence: TGTGCCAGCAGTTTTTTGGCTAGCGGGAGGCCCGGCCGACGTAATGAGCAGTTCTTC. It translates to CASSFLASGRPGRRNEQFF.

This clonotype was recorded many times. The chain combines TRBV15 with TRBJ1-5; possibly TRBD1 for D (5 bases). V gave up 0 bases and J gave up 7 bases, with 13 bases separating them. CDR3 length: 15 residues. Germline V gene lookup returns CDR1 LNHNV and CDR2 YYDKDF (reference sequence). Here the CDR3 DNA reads TGTGCCACCAGCAGAGATCAGGGCCGGGGGCAGCCCCAGCATTTT. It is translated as CATSRDQGRGQPQHF.

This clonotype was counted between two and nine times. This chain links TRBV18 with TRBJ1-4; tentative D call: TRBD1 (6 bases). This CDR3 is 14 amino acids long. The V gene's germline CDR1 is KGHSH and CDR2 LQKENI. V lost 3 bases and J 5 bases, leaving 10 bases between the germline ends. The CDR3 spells CASSPLQGNEKLFF. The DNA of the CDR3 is TGTGCCAGCTCACCCCTACAGGGAAATGAAAAACTGTTTTTT.

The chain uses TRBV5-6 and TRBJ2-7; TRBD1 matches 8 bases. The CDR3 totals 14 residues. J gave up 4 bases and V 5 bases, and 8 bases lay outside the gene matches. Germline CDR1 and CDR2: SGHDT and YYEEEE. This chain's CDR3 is CASRPGRGLYEQYF. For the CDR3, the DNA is TGTGCCAGCAGGCCCGGCAGGGGGCTATACGAGCAGTACTTC.

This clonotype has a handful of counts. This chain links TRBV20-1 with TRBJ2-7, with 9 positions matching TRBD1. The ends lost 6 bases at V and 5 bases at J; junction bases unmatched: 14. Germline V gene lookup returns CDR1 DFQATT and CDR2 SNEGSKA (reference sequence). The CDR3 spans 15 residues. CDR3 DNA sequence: TGCAGTGCCCGCCCAGAGGACAGGGGTCGCGACGAGCAGTACTTC. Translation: CSARPEDRGRDEQYF.

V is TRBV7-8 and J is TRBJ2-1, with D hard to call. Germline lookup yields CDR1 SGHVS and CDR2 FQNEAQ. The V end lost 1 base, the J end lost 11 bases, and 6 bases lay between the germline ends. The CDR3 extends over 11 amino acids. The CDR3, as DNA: TGTGCCAGCAGCTTAGTTGGAAAGCAGTTCTTC. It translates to CASSLVGKQFF.

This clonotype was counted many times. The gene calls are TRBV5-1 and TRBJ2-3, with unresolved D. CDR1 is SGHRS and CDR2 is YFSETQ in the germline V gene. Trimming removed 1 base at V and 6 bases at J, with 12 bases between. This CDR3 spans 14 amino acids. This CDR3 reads CASSLRPLGDTQYF. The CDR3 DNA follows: TGCGCCAGCAGCTTGAGGCCTCTAGGGGATACGCAGTATTTT.

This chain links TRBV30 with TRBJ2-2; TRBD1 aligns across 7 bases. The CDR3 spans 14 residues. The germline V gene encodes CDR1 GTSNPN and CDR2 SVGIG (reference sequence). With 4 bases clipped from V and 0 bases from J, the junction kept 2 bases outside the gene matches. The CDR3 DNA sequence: TGTGCCTGGAAGGGACAGACGAACACCGGGGAGCTGTTTTTT. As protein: CAWKGQTNTGELFF.

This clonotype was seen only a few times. The CDR3 loop reads CASSRVAGVFDEQYF. CDR3 DNA sequence: TGTGCCAGCAGTAGAGTAGCGGGAGTATTCGACGAGCAGTACTTC. J is TRBJ2-7 and V is TRBV25-1, with TRBD2 matching over 9 bases. V was clipped by 5 bases and J by 5 bases; unmatched bases: 10. The CDR3 covers 15 residues. Per germline, CDR1 MGHDK and CDR2 SYGVNS.

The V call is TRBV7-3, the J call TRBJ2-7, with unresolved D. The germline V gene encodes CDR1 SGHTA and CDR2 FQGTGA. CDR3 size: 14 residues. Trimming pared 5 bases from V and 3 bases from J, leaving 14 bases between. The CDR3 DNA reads TGTGCCAGCAGCCCACATTTGCTTTTCTACGAGCAGTACTTC. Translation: CASSPHLLFYEQYF.

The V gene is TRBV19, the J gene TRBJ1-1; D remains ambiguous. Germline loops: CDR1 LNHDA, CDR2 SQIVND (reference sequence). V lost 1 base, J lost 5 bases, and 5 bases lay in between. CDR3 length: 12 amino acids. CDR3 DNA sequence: TGTGCCAGTAGTATAGGTTTGACTGAAGCTTTCTTT. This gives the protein CASSIGLTEAFF.

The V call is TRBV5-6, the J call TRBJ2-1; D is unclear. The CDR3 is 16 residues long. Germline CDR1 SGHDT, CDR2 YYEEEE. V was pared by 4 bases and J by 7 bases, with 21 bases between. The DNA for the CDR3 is TGTGCCAGCAGCCCAACCGGCCCCAAGGAGTGGAATGAGCAGTTCTTC. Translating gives CASSPTGPKEWNEQFF.

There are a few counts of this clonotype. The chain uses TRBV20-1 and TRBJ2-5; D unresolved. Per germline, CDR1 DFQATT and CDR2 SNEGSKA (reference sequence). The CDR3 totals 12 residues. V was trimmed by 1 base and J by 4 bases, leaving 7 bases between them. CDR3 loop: CSARVSSETQYF. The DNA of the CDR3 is TGCAGTGCTAGAGTTAGCTCAGAGACCCAGTACTTC.

The CDR3 spells CASSLLTSGYNEQFF. CDR3 in DNA: TGTGCCAGCAGCCTTCTGACTAGCGGCTACAATGAGCAGTTCTTC. V gene TRBV14 combines with J gene TRBJ2-1; TRBD2 aligns across 9 bases. CDR1 and CDR2 (germline): SGHDN, FVKESK. The junction had 4 bases not matched to a gene; V was cut back by 4 bases and J by 3 bases. The CDR3 is 15 residues long.

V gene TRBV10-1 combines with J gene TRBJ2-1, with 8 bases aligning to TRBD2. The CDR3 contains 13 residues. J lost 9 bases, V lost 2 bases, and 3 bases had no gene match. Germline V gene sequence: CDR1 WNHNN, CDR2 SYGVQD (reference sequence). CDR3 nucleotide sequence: TGCGCCAGCAGTGAGGCGGGAGGACGTGAGCAGTTCTTC. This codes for CASSEAGGREQFF.

DNA for the CDR3: TGTGCCAGCTCACAACGGGACAGGGGCCCTGAAGCTTTCTTT. Translating gives CASSQRDRGPEAFF. This chain joins TRBV18 and TRBJ1-1; 10 bases line up with TRBD1. The junction had 5 bases not matched to a gene; V was cut back by 4 bases and J by 6 bases. The CDR3 runs 14 residues. Germline V gives CDR1 KGHSH, CDR2 LQKENI.

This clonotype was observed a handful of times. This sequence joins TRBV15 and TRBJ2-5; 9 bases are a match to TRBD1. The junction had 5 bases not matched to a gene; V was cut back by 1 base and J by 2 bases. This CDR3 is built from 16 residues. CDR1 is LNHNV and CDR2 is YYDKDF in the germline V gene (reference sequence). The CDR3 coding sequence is TGTGCCACCAGCAGAGGCGCGGGACAGGGACAAGAGACCCAGTACTTC. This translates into CATSRGAGQGQETQYF.

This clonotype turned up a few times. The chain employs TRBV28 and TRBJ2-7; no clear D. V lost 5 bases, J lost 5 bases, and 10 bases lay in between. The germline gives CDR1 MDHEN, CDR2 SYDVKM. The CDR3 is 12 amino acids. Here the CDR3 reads CASSPPWDEQYF. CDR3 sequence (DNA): TGTGCCAGCAGTCCTCCTTGGGACGAGCAGTACTTC.

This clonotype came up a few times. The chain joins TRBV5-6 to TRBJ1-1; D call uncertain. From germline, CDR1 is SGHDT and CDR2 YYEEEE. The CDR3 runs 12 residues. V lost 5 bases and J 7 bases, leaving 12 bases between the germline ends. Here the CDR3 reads CASSQTEVEAFF. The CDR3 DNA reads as TGTGCCAGCAGTCAGACGGAGGTTGAAGCTTTCTTT.

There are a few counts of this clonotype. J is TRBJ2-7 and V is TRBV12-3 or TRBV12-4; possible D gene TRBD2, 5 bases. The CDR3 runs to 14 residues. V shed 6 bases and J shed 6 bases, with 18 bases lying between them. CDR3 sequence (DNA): TGTGCCAGCAGCCGGGCTAGCAGCAACGTCGAGCAGTACTTC. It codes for CASSRASSNVEQYF.